What follows are 2 T cell receptor beta chains derived from one specimen sequenced in a study of low-dose radiotherapy and immunotherapy resistance in tumors (dated 2022 in TCRdb). Sequencing relied on an Illumina HiSeq 2500. To make first-strand cDNA, Superscript III was used along with a set of TRAV- and TRBV-specific primers so that both the TCRalpha and TCRbeta chains were covered. TCRs were amplified with Phusion for around 19 PCR cycles, with a constant-region primer paired with the adapter attached to the V primers. The public reads were reanalyzed by TCRdb: fastp trimming at Q25, MiXCR alignment, in-frame beta chains only. Each entry merges the rows of one CDR3 protein and shows their most common DNA and genes. In this sample the table shows under 90,000 distinct CDR3 sequences, 18% of which occur a single time. Less than 3.5% of the sample is held by the ten biggest clonotypes. Read against the paper, the sample's time point label means: before trial treatment.

The sample here was PBMCs, taken before treatment. These receptors were collected from a male donor with prostate cancer.

This clonotype has ten or more counts. The chain has TRBV11-2 and TRBJ2-2; 8 bases are a match to TRBD2. CDR3 size: 14 residues. Germline CDR1 and CDR2: SGHAT and FQNNGV. J was trimmed by 7 bases and V by 4 bases; bases with no gene match: 5. The CDR3 DNA is TGTGCCAGCAGCTCACTAGCGGCATTCGGGGAGCTGTTTTTT. Translated: CASSSLAAFGELFF.

This clonotype was picked up one time. The gene calls are TRBV18 and TRBJ2-1; D perhaps matches TRBD1 (6 bases). There are 16 residues in the CDR3. The V gene lost 0 bases and the J gene lost 3 bases, with 12 bases spanning the gap. Germline assignment: CDR1 KGHSH and CDR2 LQKENI. The CDR3 is CASSPPGAVGYNEQFF. CDR3 coding DNA: TGTGCCAGCTCACCACCGGGGGCGGTGGGCTACAATGAGCAGTTCTTC.